This entry concerns a single T cell receptor (beta chain). This sample is drawn from a study of cytomegalovirus exposure and HLA in healthy donors. Use of 60 Vbeta and 13 Jbeta primers characterized the PCR. Here immunoSEQ multiplex PCR was the method, and the copy in TCRdb shows in-frame clones only, minus some. The profile shows around 160,000 clones, around 83% of them singletons. V was cut by 4 bases and J by 0 bases, with 6 bases left in between. This CDR3 has 13 amino acids. In germline, CDR1 is SGDLS, CDR2 YYNGEE. The V gene is TRBV9, the J gene TRBJ2-3; D remains unclear. The receptor's source is a man aged 50 to 60 in good health and CMV-seropositive. The sample was PBMCs. DNA for the CDR3: TGTGCCAGCAGCCCAGGAAGCACAGATACGCAGTATTTT. Protein sequence: CASSPGSTDTQYF.